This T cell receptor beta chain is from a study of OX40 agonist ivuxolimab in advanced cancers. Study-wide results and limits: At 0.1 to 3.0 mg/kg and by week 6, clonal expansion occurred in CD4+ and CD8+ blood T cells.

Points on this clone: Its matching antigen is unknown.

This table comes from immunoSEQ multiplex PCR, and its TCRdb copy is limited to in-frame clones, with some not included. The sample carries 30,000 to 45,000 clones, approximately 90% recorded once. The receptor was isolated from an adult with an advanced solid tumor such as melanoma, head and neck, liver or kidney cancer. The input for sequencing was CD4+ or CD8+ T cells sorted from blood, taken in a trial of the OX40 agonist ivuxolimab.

The CDR3 DNA follows: TGTGCCACCAGCCCGAGGACCCCAACCCGGGGTACCGGGGAGCTGTTTTTT. Its translation: CATSPRTPTRGTGELFF. The rearrangement uses TRBV15 and TRBJ2-2; TRBD2 is a possible D gene (5 bases). The V end was cut by 5 bases, the J end by 5 bases, with 21 bases between. Germline V gene data show CDR1 as LNHNV and CDR2 as YYDKDF (reference sequence). The CDR3 is 17 amino acids.